Shown below are 30 T cell receptor beta chains from a single sample sequenced in a study of identical twins. TCRdb re-analysed the 5' RACE reads in MiXCR, keeping a single row per CDR3 protein. In the table there are 1.5 million or so distinct CDR3 sequences, more than 30% of which are singletons. Specimen: cord blood. The receptors originated from a newborn girl in good health.

The chain joins TRBV4-1 to TRBJ1-1; D possibly corresponds to TRBD1 (6 bases). CDR1 MGHRA and CDR2 YSYEKL come from the germline V gene. This CDR3 region has 14 residues. The ends were cut back, 1 base at V and 3 bases at J, with 9 bases in the middle. The CDR3 loop is CASSQGQADTEAFF. In DNA, the CDR3 is TGCGCCAGCAGCCAAGGACAGGCTGACACTGAAGCTTTCTTT.

This clonotype showed up just once. This chain uses TRBV15 with TRBJ2-7; 9 bases align to TRBD2. The CDR3 is 14 residues long. Trimming at V came to 11 bases and at J to 7 bases, leaving 15 bases not matched to a gene. The germline CDR1 and CDR2 sequences are LNHNV and YYDKDF (reference sequence). Here the CDR3 reads CASTSGPSYNEQYF. The DNA of the CDR3 is TGTGCCTCGACTAGCGGACCTTCCTACAATGAGCAGTACTTC.

The rearrangement joins TRBV6-1 to TRBJ2-1; TRBD1 or TRBD2 may be the D gene (6 bases each). This CDR3 has 14 amino acids. Germline V gives CDR1 MNHNS, CDR2 SASEGT. Trimming removed 7 bases from V and 10 bases from J, with 20 bases in between. In DNA, the CDR3 is TGTGCCAGCAACTCAAAAGGGAGGCAGGGGGAGCAGTTCTTC. Amino acid sequence: CASNSKGRQGEQFF.

This sequence joins TRBV3-1 and TRBJ2-1; D is uncertain. The CDR3 covers 13 residues. V lost 2 bases and J lost 9, with 11 bases in between. The germline V gene encodes CDR1 LGHDT and CDR2 YNNKEL (reference sequence). CDR3 in DNA: TGTGCCAGCAGCCAAAGTCTCCCTGGTGAGCAGTTCTTC. Its protein is CASSQSLPGEQFF.

Remarks on this clonotype: The germline gene is not matched at one end of the junction; a read error may be the cause. V and J are TRBV20-1 and TRBJ2-7; D gene ambiguous. Germline assignment: CDR1 DFQATT and CDR2 SNEGSKA (reference sequence). CDR3 length: 13 amino acids. For the CDR3, the DNA is TGCAGTGTTAGATCGACTCAAACCTACGAGCAGTACTTC. This translates into CSVRSTQTYEQYF.

This chain joins TRBV27 and TRBJ2-7; D remains ambiguous. V lost 7 bases and J 5 bases, leaving 9 bases between the germline ends. The germline V gene encodes CDR1 MNHEY and CDR2 SMNVEV (reference sequence). The CDR3 has 11 residues. CDR3 sequence reads: CASTASNEQYF. CDR3 sequence (DNA): TGTGCCAGCACCGCCTCAAACGAGCAGTACTTC.

The V and J genes are TRBV20-1 and TRBJ1-1, with D maybe TRBD1 (6 bases). V shed 1 base and J shed 1 base, with 10 bases lying between them. The CDR3 contains 14 residues. The germline CDR1 and CDR2 sequences are DFQATT and SNEGSKA (reference sequence). The CDR3 sequence: CSARAGGANTEAFF. In DNA, the CDR3 is TGCAGTGCTAGAGCCGGGGGGGCGAACACTGAAGCTTTCTTT.

The genes are TRBV5-1 and TRBJ1-1; 9 nucleotides line up with TRBD1. The junction had 14 bases not matched to a gene; V was cut back by 5 bases and J by 3 bases. The CDR3 has 17 amino acids. CDR1 SGHRS and CDR2 YFSETQ come from the germline V gene. The CDR3 spells CASRYFPGQGPYTEAFF. The CDR3 nucleotides read TGCGCCAGCAGGTATTTCCCGGGACAGGGACCATACACTGAAGCTTTCTTT.

This clonotype was seen ten or more times. One junction end disagrees with the germline gene, perhaps due to a read error. The genes are TRBV12-3 or TRBV12-4 and TRBJ1-2; TRBD1 aligns across 8 bases. The CDR3 is 14 amino acids. CDR3 nucleotide sequence: TGTGCCAGCAGCTTAGGACAGGGAGACTATGGCTACACCTTC. This codes for CASSLGQGDYGYTF.

The CDR3 DNA is TGTGCCAGCAGCCCGATGGTGCTAGCGGGAGAGGTAGATACGCAGTATTTT. Residues: CASSPMVLAGEVDTQYF. This chain connects TRBV7-2 to TRBJ2-3, with TRBD2 matching 10 bases. V gave up 5 bases and J gave up 5 bases; unmatched junction bases: 13. CDR3 length: 17 residues. Looked up from germline, CDR1 is SGHTA and CDR2 is FQGNSA.

The chain uses TRBV20-1 and TRBJ2-1; maybe TRBD2 (6 bases). This CDR3 comprises 14 residues. Trimming took 2 bases from V and 3 from J, leaving 11 bases between them. The germline V gene encodes CDR1 DFQATT and CDR2 SNEGSKA (reference sequence). The CDR3 here is CSARRAEGYNEQFF. For the CDR3, the DNA is TGCAGTGCTAGACGAGCGGAGGGCTACAATGAGCAGTTCTTC.

The V call is TRBV7-6, the J call TRBJ2-5; D perhaps matches TRBD2 (5 bases). This CDR3 region has 17 residues. The V and J ends lost 3 bases and 1 base respectively, with 18 bases between them. In germline, CDR1 is SGHVS, CDR2 FNYEAQ. The CDR3 here is CASSLEVRTWTQETQYF. In DNA form, the CDR3 reads TGTGCCAGCAGCTTGGAGGTTAGGACCTGGACCCAAGAGACCCAGTACTTC.

The chain joins TRBV4-2 to TRBJ1-1; the D is unclear. The CDR3 spans 15 residues. CDR1 is LGHNA and CDR2 is YNFKEQ in the germline V gene. V was cut by 0 bases and J by 1 base, with 9 bases left in between. The CDR3 sequence: CASSQERRGNTEAFF. The CDR3 DNA is TGTGCCAGCAGCCAAGAAAGACGAGGGAACACTGAAGCTTTCTTT.

The chain is built from TRBV20-1 and TRBJ2-7; 8 positions agree with TRBD1. Per germline, CDR1 DFQATT and CDR2 SNEGSKA (reference sequence). J was trimmed by 3 bases and V by 5 bases; bases with no gene match: 6. This CDR3 region has 13 residues. The CDR3 DNA reads as TGCAGTGCTGAAGAACAGGGGGGCTACGAGCAGTACTTC. It translates to CSAEEQGGYEQYF.

This clonotype was observed at least ten times. V usage is TRBV29-1 and J usage is TRBJ1-4; TRBD1 matches 9 bases. V shed 7 bases and J 7 bases; nucleotides not matched to a gene: 7. The CDR3 has 13 amino acids. Germline CDR1 and CDR2: SQVTM and ANQGSEA. CDR3 sequence: CSAGGTGTEKLFF. The CDR3 DNA is TGCAGCGCCGGCGGGACAGGGACTGAAAAACTGTTTTTT.

This clonotype was recorded once. A much larger clone is a single base away; this may be a read error. The rearrangement links TRBV28 to TRBJ2-1; tentatively, D is TRBD1 or TRBD2 (5 bases each). The CDR3 runs 14 residues. V lost 8 bases and J 10 bases, leaving 21 bases between the germline ends. The V gene's germline CDR1 is MDHEN and CDR2 SYDVKM. The CDR3 bases are TGTGCCAGCGCTTCATCACCTCTGGGGGACGAGCAGTTCTTC. This translates into CASASSPLGDEQFF.

This clonotype was recorded a few times. This chain connects TRBV2 to TRBJ1-2; no definite D call. Germline V gene data show CDR1 as SNHLY and CDR2 as FYNNEI. The CDR3 has 13 amino acids. V gave up 4 bases and J gave up 4 bases, with 10 bases separating them. The CDR3, as DNA: TGTGCCAGCAGTGCCTTCAAAGCCTATGGCTACACCTTC. Translated: CASSAFKAYGYTF.

In this sample, this clonotype turned up a few times. The chain is built from TRBV5-1 and TRBJ2-5; D may be TRBD1 or TRBD2 (5 bases each). The CDR3 extends over 13 amino acids. Germline CDR1 and CDR2: SGHRS and YFSETQ. Trimming removed 1 base at V and 11 bases at J, with 15 bases between. CDR3 amino acids: CASSLLDLGEQYF. The CDR3 coding sequence is TGCGCCAGCAGCTTGCTGGATTTGGGGGAGCAGTACTTC.

A note on this clonotype: Compared with germline, one end of the junction differs, possibly owing to a read error. CDR3 in DNA: TGTGCCGGCAGTGAAGAATGGGCGGGCACAGATACGCGGTATTTT. As protein: CAGSEEWAGTDTRYF. The V call is TRBV2, the J call TRBJ2-3, with D tentatively TRBD2 (5 bases). Germline V CDR1 and CDR2: SNHLY, FYNNEI. This CDR3 is built from 15 residues.

The rearrangement joins TRBV7-8 to TRBJ1-2, with D hard to call. This CDR3 region has 13 residues. CDR1 and CDR2 (germline): SGHVS, FQNEAQ. V lost 5 bases and J lost 2, with 9 bases in between. The CDR3 bases are TGTGCCAGCAGCCCACACACGAACTATGGCTACACCTTC. Its translation: CASSPHTNYGYTF.

This clonotype was seen more than once but under ten times. CDR3: CASSPFGTGADTQYF. For the CDR3, the DNA is TGTGCCAGCAGTCCATTCGGGACAGGGGCAGATACGCAGTATTTT. This rearrangement joins TRBV27 to TRBJ2-3; the match to TRBD1 covers 10 bases. CDR1 is MNHEY and CDR2 is SMNVEV in the germline V gene (reference sequence). This CDR3 contains 15 residues. J was trimmed by 4 bases and V by 5 bases; bases with no gene match: 6.

This chain joins TRBV7-2 and TRBJ1-3; 7 nucleotides agree with TRBD1. Per germline, CDR1 SGHTA and CDR2 FQGNSA. CDR3 length equals 13 residues. V trimming: 0 bases; J trimming: 14 bases; junction bases outside the gene matches: 7. CDR3 coding DNA: TGTGCCAGCAGCTTAGCCCTATATGGACAGGTATATTTT. Translating gives CASSLALYGQVYF.

This clonotype was counted only a few times. The gene calls are TRBV25-1 and TRBJ2-5; possible D gene TRBD2, 6 bases. The CDR3 contains 18 residues. Germline V lookup: CDR1 MGHDK, CDR2 SYGVNS. The V and J ends lost 1 base and 1 base respectively, with 19 bases between them. CDR3 in amino acids: CASSEWSPRTTRQETQYF. CDR3 sequence (DNA): TGTGCCAGCAGTGAATGGTCCCCTCGGACTACACGCCAAGAGACCCAGTACTTC. Full variable domain (remainder filled in from reference TRBV25-1 and TRBJ2-5): EADIYQTPRYLVIGTGKKITLECSQTMGHDKMYWYQQDPGMELHLIHYSYGVNSTEKGDLSSESTVSRIRTEHFPLTLESARPSHTSQYLCASSEWSPRTTRQETQYFGPGTRLLVL.

This clonotype was detected a few times. This sequence joins TRBV29-1 and TRBJ1-1; perhaps TRBD1 as D (5 bases). Deletions cut 4 bases from V and 6 bases from J, with 12 bases between. CDR3 length equals 12 residues. CDR1 is SQVTM, CDR2 ANQGSEA, per germline. DNA for the CDR3: TGCAGCGTTGCAGGGAACGGCGCTGAAGCTTTCTTT. Protein: CSVAGNGAEAFF.

This clonotype appeared a few times. The rearrangement joins TRBV20-1 to TRBJ1-5, with TRBD1 matching 9 bases. The CDR3 length is 16 residues. Germline V gene lookup returns CDR1 DFQATT and CDR2 SNEGSKA (reference sequence). V dropped 3 bases and J dropped 7; count of bases not matched to a gene: 13. The CDR3 loop is CSARILDRGSGQPQHF. The CDR3 DNA is TGCAGTGCTAGGATCCTTGACAGGGGGAGTGGGCAGCCCCAGCATTTT.

The chain carries TRBV28 and TRBJ2-1, with D possibly matching TRBD1 (5 bases). From germline, CDR1 is MDHEN and CDR2 SYDVKM. With 7 bases removed from V and 10 bases from J, the gap between germline ends came to 11 bases. The CDR3 consists of 11 residues. The CDR3 DNA is TGTGCCAGCAACATTGGGGCAGAGCAGTTCTTC. It specifies CASNIGAEQFF. Full variable domain (outside the CDR3, taken from reference TRBV28 and TRBJ2-1): DVKVTQSSRYLVKRTGEKVFLECVQDMDHENMFWYRQDPGLGLRLIYFSYDVKMKEKGDIPEGYSVSREKKERFSLILESASTNQTSMYLCASNIGAEQFFGPGTRLTVL.

The rearrangement links TRBV27 to TRBJ2-5; 11 positions agree with TRBD2. The germline CDR1 and CDR2 sequences are MNHEY and SMNVEV (reference sequence). There are 20 residues in the CDR3. The V segment lost 0 bases and the J segment 11 bases; nucleotides outside the gene matches: 23. CDR3 DNA: TGTGCCAGCAGTTTATCGATAAATCGGCTAGCGGGAGGCGCCTACAATGAGCAGTACTTC. This gives the protein CASSLSINRLAGGAYNEQYF.

A note on this clonotype: A much larger clone differs from this one at a single base, so this may be a read error. This chain links TRBV29-1 with TRBJ2-7, with 8 bases lining up with TRBD1. Trimming cost V 6 bases and J 7 bases; bases outside gene matches: 14. The CDR3 has 14 residues. Germline V gene data show CDR1 as SQVTM and CDR2 as ANQGSEA. CDR3 DNA: TGCAGCGTGGGAGGACAGGGAACTTGGAATGAGCAGTACTTC. Its protein product is CSVGGQGTWNEQYF.

This clonotype was seen a few times. V usage is TRBV11-2 and J usage is TRBJ2-4, with a tentative D call TRBD2 (7 bases). V was clipped by 5 bases and J by 13 bases, with 21 bases between them. The germline gives CDR1 SGHAT, CDR2 FQNNGV. CDR3 length: 14 amino acids. CDR3 DNA: TGTGCCAGCAGCCCTCTTGCGGGGGCGAAAGAGCAGTACTTC. It encodes CASSPLAGAKEQYF.

This clonotype was recorded a few times. The rearrangement links TRBV5-1 to TRBJ2-5, with 7 bases aligning to TRBD1. Looked up from germline, CDR1 is SGHRS and CDR2 is YFSETQ. The CDR3 extends over 14 amino acids. V was pared by 6 bases and J by 1 base, with 6 bases of the junction left unmatched. This CDR3 is CASNSRGIQETQYF. The CDR3 nucleotides read TGCGCCAGCAACTCCAGGGGGATCCAAGAGACCCAGTACTTC.